The 26 T cell receptor beta chains listed next were all sequenced from one sample in a study of shared clonotypes between healthy human individuals. Cells designated naive CD8 were CD45RO-negative and were positively selected for CCR7, with terminally differentiated effector memory CD45RA+ cells excluded. Data came from immunoSEQ multiplex PCR; TCRdb stores just in-frame clones and leaves some out. The data show roughly 2.1 million clones, 93% seen once. What was sequenced was naive CD8+ T cells from PBMCs. These receptors were obtained from a man between 18 and 29 years old in good health. Some clones in this sample may be carry-over from other donors' samples.

The chain joins TRBV28 to TRBJ1-5; possible D gene TRBD1, 6 bases. CDR3 size: 15 residues. Trimming took 2 bases from V and 6 from J, leaving 14 bases between them. CDR1 MDHEN and CDR2 SYDVKM come from the germline V gene. CDR3 region: CASSLRMAGAQPQHF. The CDR3 bases are TGTGCCAGCAGTTTACGTATGGCGGGGGCTCAGCCCCAGCATTTT. The full variable domain, rest sourced from reference TRBV28 and TRBJ1-5, is DVKVTQSSRYLVKRTGEKVFLECVQDMDHENMFWYRQDPGLGLRLIYFSYDVKMKEKGDIPEGYSVSREKKERFSLILESASTNQTSMYLCASSLRMAGAQPQHFGDGTRLSIL.

The V and J genes are TRBV4-2 and TRBJ2-1; no reliable D call. The germline V gene has CDR1 LGHNA and CDR2 YNFKEQ. Trimming stripped 5 bases from V and 10 bases from J, with 12 bases between. There are 12 residues in the CDR3. The CDR3 DNA sequence: TGTGCCAGCAGCGGGCGAACCGGCGAGCAGTTCTTC. Translating it yields CASSGRTGEQFF.

This clone came up once. This chain connects TRBV10-3 to TRBJ2-2, with D perhaps TRBD1 or TRBD2 (5 bases each). The germline gives CDR1 ENHRY, CDR2 SYGVKD. The CDR3 consists of 17 residues. Trimming pared 4 bases from V and 6 bases from J, leaving 21 bases between. The CDR3 nucleotides are TGTGCCATCAGTGCCCCGGTTGGGGGAGAGAGGGCCGGGGAGCTGTTTTTT. Its protein is CAISAPVGGERAGELFF.

The chain links TRBV7-9 to TRBJ2-7; TRBD1 matches 8 bases. The germline CDR1 and CDR2 sequences are SEHNR and FQNEAQ (reference sequence). This CDR3 spans 12 amino acids. After removal of 4 bases from V and 6 bases from J, the junction contained 2 bases not matched to a gene. DNA for the CDR3: TGTGCCAGCAGCTATACAGGGGGCGAGCAGTACTTC. Protein product: CASSYTGGEQYF.

Remarks on this clone: Other DNA sequences of this sample code for an identical CDR3. The rearrangement uses TRBV28 and TRBJ2-7, with unresolved D. The CDR3 totals 14 residues. Per germline, CDR1 MDHEN and CDR2 SYDVKM. V lost 5 bases, J lost 0 bases, and 11 bases lay in between. CDR3 nucleotides: TGTGCCAGCAGTCTGACTCCAAGCTCCTACGAGCAGTACTTC. Translated: CASSLTPSSYEQYF.

The rearrangement uses TRBV9 and TRBJ2-1; D might be TRBD1 (8 bases). Trimming stripped 3 bases from V and 4 bases from J, with 17 bases between. This CDR3 region has 16 residues. The germline gives CDR1 SGDLS, CDR2 YYNGEE. CDR3 sequence reads: CASSAGGTGVYNEQFF. The CDR3 DNA sequence: TGTGCCAGCAGCGCCGGGGGGACAGGAGTTTACAATGAGCAGTTCTTC.

The chain carries TRBV19 and TRBJ2-7; TRBD2 might be the D (6 bases). The V gene's germline CDR1 is LNHDA and CDR2 SQIVND (reference sequence). CDR3 length: 14 amino acids. CDR3 sequence reads: CAPSPEGSNDEQYF. DNA of the CDR3: TGTGCTCCTAGTCCGGAGGGGAGTAACGACGAGCAGTACTTC.

The sample holds one count of this clone. The CDR3 is CASSQGYGRYANYGYTF. The CDR3 region has the DNA TGCGCCAGCAGCCAAGGATATGGACGGTACGCTAACTATGGCTACACCTTC. The V call is TRBV4-3, the J call TRBJ1-2; D unclear. CDR1 and CDR2 from the germline V gene are LGHNA and YSLEER. Trimming cost V 1 base and J 0 bases, with 15 bases left between them. This CDR3 comprises 17 residues.

This chain joins TRBV6-5 and TRBJ2-7; D perhaps matches TRBD2 (6 bases). V lost 0 bases, J lost 4 bases, and 16 bases lay in between. The CDR3 has 16 residues. Germline CDR1 and CDR2: MNHEY and SVGAGI. Here the CDR3 DNA reads TGTGCCAGCAGTTACTCTAGCGGCCAGAGAGTATACGAGCAGTACTTC. This gives the protein CASSYSSGQRVYEQYF.

This clone was recorded only once. This chain connects TRBV5-1 to TRBJ2-3; D is uncertain. This CDR3 has 15 amino acids. The V end was cut by 3 bases, the J end by 6 bases, with 17 bases between. CDR1 is SGHRS, CDR2 YFSETQ, per germline. The CDR3 spells CASSSAQTSVDTQYF. As DNA, the CDR3 is TGCGCCAGCAGCTCTGCCCAGACCTCAGTGGATACGCAGTATTTT. Supplemented by reference TRBV5-1 and TRBJ2-3, the full variable domain reads KAGVTQTPRYLIKTRGQQVTLSCSPISGHRSVSWYQQTPGQGLQFLFEYFSETQRNKGNFPGRFSGRQFSNSRSEMNVSTLELGDSALYLCASSSAQTSVDTQYFGPGTRLTVL.

A note on this clone: This may arise from a read error, as a much more abundant clone is one base away. This sample also contains other DNA sequences that code for the same CDR3. This rearrangement joins TRBV28 to TRBJ2-1; D is undetermined. V was cut by 6 bases and J by 4 bases, with 7 bases left in between. CDR3 length: 12 amino acids. The germline gives CDR1 MDHEN, CDR2 SYDVKM. The CDR3, as DNA: TGTGCCAGCAGCTTCGGGTACAATGAGCAGTTCTTC. Protein sequence: CASSFGYNEQFF.

The chain joins TRBV5-6 to TRBJ1-5, with D hard to call. Per the germline V gene, CDR1 is SGHDT and CDR2 is YYEEEE. This CDR3 has 13 amino acids. V was shortened by 1 base and J by 4 bases, with 6 bases between the two germline ends. CDR3 nucleotide sequence: TGTGCCAGCAGCTTGAGTGGGAATCAGCCCCAGCATTTT. It codes for CASSLSGNQPQHF.

This chain joins TRBV4-2 and TRBJ2-1; the D is unclear. The CDR3 totals 16 residues. From germline, CDR1 is LGHNA and CDR2 YNFKEQ. Trimming left V 3 bases short and J 7 bases short, with 19 bases between. CDR3 in DNA: TGTGCCAGCAGCCAGGGTCCCGAGTTAATGCCTAATGAGCAGTTCTTC. As protein: CASSQGPELMPNEQFF.

The chain uses TRBV5-1 and TRBJ2-2; the match to TRBD2 covers 13 bases. The length of the CDR3 is 18 residues. Losses at the gene ends were 4 bases for V and 9 bases for J; bases not matched to a gene: 15. Germline V gives CDR1 SGHRS, CDR2 YFSETQ. This CDR3 is CASSGLSLRTSGSRELFF. The CDR3 DNA follows: TGCGCCAGCAGCGGATTAAGTCTTAGGACTAGCGGGAGCCGGGAGCTGTTTTTT.

This sequence joins TRBV4-2 and TRBJ2-1; D unresolved. Germline V CDR1 and CDR2: LGHNA, YNFKEQ. This CDR3 spans 14 amino acids. V dropped 5 bases and J dropped 0 bases, with 8 bases sitting between them. The CDR3, as DNA: TGTGCCAGCAGCGGAAGCAGCTCCTACAATGAGCAGTTCTTC. Protein sequence: CASSGSSSYNEQFF.

As to this clone: Additional DNA sequences in this sample encode the identical CDR3. The CDR3 sequence: CASSTRTGNEKLFF. The CDR3 DNA sequence: TGTGCCAGCAGTACGCGGACAGGGAATGAAAAACTGTTTTTT. The chain recombines TRBV27 with TRBJ1-4; 8 nucleotides agree with TRBD1. The CDR3 is 14 amino acids. The V and J ends lost 5 bases and 5 bases, in that order; junction bases with no gene match: 4. Per germline, CDR1 MNHEY and CDR2 SMNVEV (reference sequence).

The J gene is TRBJ2-2, the V gene TRBV7-2; TRBD2 is a possible D gene (5 bases). In germline, CDR1 is SGHTA, CDR2 FQGNSA. V was shortened by 7 bases and J by 5 bases, with 17 bases between the two germline ends. CDR3 size: 15 residues. The DNA of the CDR3 is TGTGCCAGCACCCCCCCCGGGGAAGGAACCGGGGAGCTGTTTTTT. It translates to CASTPPGEGTGELFF.

This chain uses TRBV6-5 with TRBJ1-3; D is unclear. Germline CDR1 MNHEY, CDR2 SVGAGI. Trimming left V 8 bases short and J 0 bases short, with 11 bases between. The CDR3 has 14 residues. CDR3 coding DNA: TGTGCCAGCGGCGATGGAAGCTCTGGAAACACCATATATTTT. It yields the protein CASGDGSSGNTIYF.

The chain links TRBV27 to TRBJ2-1; 8 positions match TRBD1. Losses at the gene ends were 5 bases for V and 4 bases for J; bases not matched to a gene: 13. Germline-derived CDR1 and CDR2 are MNHEY and SMNVEV (reference sequence). This CDR3 is 17 amino acids long. DNA of the CDR3: TGTGCCAGCAGTCCCGAGGTAGTCAGGGGGCTATACAATGAGCAGTTCTTC. It yields the protein CASSPEVVRGLYNEQFF.

Concerning this clone: The same CDR3 can be traced to other DNA sequences in this sample. The chain uses TRBV9 and TRBJ2-7; 9 nucleotides line up with TRBD2. Germline V CDR1 and CDR2: SGDLS, YYNGEE. The length of the CDR3 is 14 residues. V lost 3 bases to trimming and J lost 4 bases; unmatched junction nucleotides: 5. The CDR3 nucleotides read TGTGCCAGCAGCGGTAGCGGGAGTGTTTACGAGCAGTACTTC. This gives the protein CASSGSGSVYEQYF.

This clone was observed a single time. The chain combines TRBV5-1 with TRBJ2-1, with D perhaps TRBD2 (6 bases). V was clipped by 4 bases and J by 5 bases, with 13 bases between them. Germline CDR1 reads SGHRS; CDR2 reads YFSETQ. The CDR3 contains 14 residues. The CDR3 protein is CASSHQRAHNEQFF. The CDR3 DNA reads as TGCGCCAGCAGCCATCAGCGGGCCCACAATGAGCAGTTCTTC.

CDR3 loop: CASSLYVPGGGTQYF. The CDR3 region has the DNA TGTGCCAGCAGCTTATACGTCCCGGGAGGTGGGACGCAGTATTTT. The chain is built from TRBV7-2 and TRBJ2-3, with 7 bases lining up with TRBD2. The trim removed 2 bases at V and 9 bases at J, leaving 11 bases unmatched. CDR3 length: 15 amino acids. The germline V gene encodes CDR1 SGHTA and CDR2 FQGNSA. The complete variable domain, with remaining parts taken from reference TRBV7-2 and TRBJ2-3, reads GAGVSQSPSNKVTEKGKDVELRCDPISGHTALYWYRQSLGQGLEFLIYFQGNSAPDKSGLPSDRFSAERTGGSVSTLTIQRTQQEDSAVYLCASSLYVPGGGTQYFGPGTRLTVL.

This chain joins TRBV6-6 and TRBJ2-7; tentatively, D is TRBD2 (5 bases). Trimming shortened V by 0 bases and J by 7 bases, and 19 bases separated the two germline ends. The germline gives CDR1 MNHNY, CDR2 SVGAGI (reference sequence). The CDR3 is made up of 16 amino acids. The CDR3 nucleotides read TGTGCCAGCAGTTACTCGAACCCGGTTGGCACGGGGGAGCAGTACTTC. This gives the protein CASSYSNPVGTGEQYF.

As DNA, the CDR3 is TGTGCCAGCAGCTTTAAACAGGGGTTTCATCAGCCCCAGCATTTT. Residues: CASSFKQGFHQPQHF. The rearrangement uses TRBV7-6 and TRBJ1-5; 7 bases map to TRBD1. Per germline, CDR1 SGHVS and CDR2 FNYEAQ. This CDR3 has 15 residues. V lost 3 bases, J lost 5 bases, and 7 bases stayed unmatched.

The genes are TRBV7-8 and TRBJ1-2; 8 bases match TRBD1. The CDR3 has 16 residues. CDR1 and CDR2 from the germline V gene are SGHVS and FQNEAQ. Trimming at V came to 1 base and at J to 3 bases, leaving 7 bases not matched to a gene. The CDR3 region has the DNA TGTGCCAGCAGCTTAGAATCGGCAGGGGGCTACTATGGCTACACCTTC. Protein sequence: CASSLESAGGYYGYTF.

This sequence joins TRBV29-1 and TRBJ2-7; tentatively, D is TRBD1 (5 bases). V lost 4 bases to trimming and J lost 4 bases, with 14 bases between them. Germline V gene sequence: CDR1 SQVTM, CDR2 ANQGSEA. The CDR3 totals 13 residues. The CDR3 DNA reads TGCAGCGTTGGTTCTCACAGGAAATACGAGCAGTACTTC. As protein: CSVGSHRKYEQYF.